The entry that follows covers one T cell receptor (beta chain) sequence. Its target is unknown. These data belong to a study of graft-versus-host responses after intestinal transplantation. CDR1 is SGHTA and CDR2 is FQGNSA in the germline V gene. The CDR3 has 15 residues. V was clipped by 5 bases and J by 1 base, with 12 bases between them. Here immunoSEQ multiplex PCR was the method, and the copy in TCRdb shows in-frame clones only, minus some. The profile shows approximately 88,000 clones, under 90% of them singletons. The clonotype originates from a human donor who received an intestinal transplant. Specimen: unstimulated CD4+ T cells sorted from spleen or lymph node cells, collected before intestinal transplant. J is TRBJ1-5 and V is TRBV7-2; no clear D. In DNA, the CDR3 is TGTGCCAGCAGCCCAAATTCCGGGAGCAATCAGCCCCAGCATTTT. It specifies CASSPNSGSNQPQHF. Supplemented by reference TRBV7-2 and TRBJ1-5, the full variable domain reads GAGVSQSPSNKVTEKGKDVELRCDPISGHTALYWYRQSLGQGLEFLIYFQGNSAPDKSGLPSDRFSAERTGGSVSTLTIQRTQQEDSAVYLCASSPNSGSNQPQHFGDGTRLSIL.